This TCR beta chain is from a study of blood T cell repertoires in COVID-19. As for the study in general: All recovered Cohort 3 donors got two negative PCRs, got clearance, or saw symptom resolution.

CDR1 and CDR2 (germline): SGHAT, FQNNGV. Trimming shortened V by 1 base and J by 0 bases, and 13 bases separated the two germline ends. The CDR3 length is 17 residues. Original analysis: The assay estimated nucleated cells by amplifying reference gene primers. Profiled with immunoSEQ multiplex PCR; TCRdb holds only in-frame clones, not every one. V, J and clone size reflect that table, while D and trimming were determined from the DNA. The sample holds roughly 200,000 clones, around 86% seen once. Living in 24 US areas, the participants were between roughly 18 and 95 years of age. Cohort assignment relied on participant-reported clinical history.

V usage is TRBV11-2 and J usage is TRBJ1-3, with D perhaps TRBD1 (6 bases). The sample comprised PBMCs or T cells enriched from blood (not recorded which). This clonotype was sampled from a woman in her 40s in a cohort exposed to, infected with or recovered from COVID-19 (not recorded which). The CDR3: CASSLVGETGSGNTIYF. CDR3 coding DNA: TGTGCCAGCAGCTTAGTCGGGGAGACAGGCTCTGGAAACACCATATATTTT.